In its sample, the clone carrying this T cell receptor (beta chain) was seen once. Its antigen is as yet unknown. These data belong to a study of shared clonotypes between healthy human individuals. Per the study methods: Because ImmunoSEQ provided only junction sequences with no quality scores, the filtering differed. Assay: immunoSEQ multiplex PCR; the TCRdb copy retains only in-frame clones and omits some. V and J calls and clone size are given by that table; D and trimming were obtained from the DNA. This table holds approximately 640,000 clones, roughly 91% found once. CD8 memory was a combination that joined CD45RO+ cells with CCR7-negative CD45RA+ TemRA cells. Study-level findings and limits: Across a handful of donors, naive CD4 shared 5% to 5.5%, naive CD8 more than 3%, memory CD4 approximately 2.5%, memory CD8 0.4% to 0.5%.

The CDR3 consists of 15 residues. Trimming cost V 5 bases and J 0 bases; bases outside gene matches: 4. Germline CDR1 and CDR2: LNHDA and SQIVND (reference sequence). The rearrangement joins TRBV19 to TRBJ1-5, with TRBD1 identical over 7 bases. What was sequenced was memory CD8+ T cells from PBMCs. Described subset: CD45RO+ cells pooled with CCR7-negative TemRA cells. The TCR was taken from a man between 18 and 35 years old in good health. Some clones in this sample may be carry-over from other donors' samples. The CDR3 coding sequence is TGTGCCAGTAGTCACAGGGGCAGTAGCAATCAGCCCCAGCATTTT. It codes for CASSHRGSSNQPQHF.